Shown below are 20 T cell receptor beta chains from a single sample sequenced in a study of tumor-infiltrating lymphocytes in primary liver carcinoma. A primer in the constant region served to generate TCR beta cDNA from about 480 ng of total RNA. Amplification in three nested multiplex PCR rounds with slightly modified ARM-PCR gave rise to TCR beta libraries. The study ran its first two PCR rounds for roughly 10 cycles each, using TRBV1-TRBV30 forward primers and a C-beta reverse primer. Using its own MiXCR run on the multiplex PCR reads, TCRdb lists one record per CDR3 protein. In the table there are roughly 30,000 distinct CDR3 sequences, around two thirds of which are singletons. Each 20-30 mg portion of unsorted bulk tissue served as the source for co-extraction of RNA and DNA. The material sequenced was liver tumor tissue from sampling region 3. The sample's subset: tumor region T3, left-lateral pole. The source of these receptors is a young woman with primary liver carcinoma and hepatitis B virus infection.

As for this clonotype: A read error may account for a junction end that differs from germline. The CDR3 reads CTSSRKGTNGYTF. As DNA, the CDR3 is TGTACCAGCAGTCGTAAGGGAACCAATGGCTACACCTTC. This chain uses TRBV12-3 or TRBV12-4 with TRBJ1-2; D unresolved. The CDR3 length is 13 residues.

Remarks on this clonotype: At one boundary the junction diverges from the germline segment, which might be a read error. This CDR3 is CVSNLDPGDNSPLHF. The CDR3 region has the DNA TGTGTCAGCAACTTAGATCCGGGAGACAATTCACCCCTCCACTTT. This chain links TRBV11-2 with TRBJ1-6; D unclear. This CDR3 has 15 residues. The V gene's germline CDR1 is SGHAT and CDR2 FQNNGV.

This clonotype was seen a handful of times. This clone may be a read error of a much larger clone one base away. The chain recombines TRBV7-9 with TRBJ2-5; D possibly corresponds to TRBD1 (7 bases). V was cut by 6 bases and J by 7 bases, with 18 bases left in between. Germline V gives CDR1 SEHNR, CDR2 FQNEAQ (reference sequence). The CDR3 spans 14 residues. The chain's CDR3 is CASRDAGGLWTQYF. The CDR3 region has the DNA TGTGCCAGCAGAGATGCAGGGGGGCTTTGGACCCAGTACTTC. Supplemented by reference TRBV7-9 and TRBJ2-5, the full variable domain reads DTGVSQNPRHKITKRGQNVTFRCDPISEHNRLYWYRQTLGQGPEFLTYFQNEAQLEKSRLLSDRFSAERPKGSFSTLEIQRTEQGDSAMYLCASRDAGGLWTQYFGPGTRLLVL.

Remarks on this clonotype: The missing conserved phenylalanine or tryptophan at the end of this CDR3 makes a read error likely. The J gene is TRBJ2-4, the V gene TRBV28; D might be TRBD1 or TRBD2, each matching 5 bases. The CDR3 has 15 residues. Germline CDR1 MDHEN, CDR2 SYDVKM. CDR3: CASSPGLGAKNIQYL. DNA for the CDR3: TGTGCTAGCAGTCCAGGACTCGGGGCCAAGAACATTCAGTACCTC.

A remark on this clonotype: The junction and the germline gene differ at one end; a read error may be behind it. This chain joins TRBV6-5 and TRBJ1-4; no definite D call. Germline CDR1 reads MNHEY; CDR2 reads SVGAGI. The CDR3 has 16 residues. CDR3 DNA sequence: TGTGCCAACACTTACTCACGGGGTGCAACTAACGAAAAACTGTTTTTT. This encodes CANTYSRGATNEKLFF.

Note on this clonotype: One junction end disagrees with the germline gene, perhaps due to a read error. The chain has TRBV11-2 and TRBJ1-6; D ambiguous. Germline V gene lookup returns CDR1 SGHAT and CDR2 FQNNGV. CDR3 length: 16 residues. The CDR3, as DNA: TGTGCCAGCAGCCTTGGTCGGAACTACTATAGTTCACCCCTCCACTTT. It yields the protein CASSLGRNYYSSPLHF.

A remark on this clonotype: One end of the junction does not line up with germline, which may come from a read error. The chain has TRBV11-2 and TRBJ2-1; 8 nucleotides agree with TRBD1. The CDR3 is 16 residues long. Germline V CDR1 and CDR2: SGHAT, FQNNGV. CDR3 sequence (DNA): TGTGCCAGCAGCTTAGATGGGACAGGCTTCTACAATGAACAGTTCTTC. It yields the protein CASSLDGTGFYNEQFF. Drawing the rest from reference TRBV11-2 and TRBJ2-1, the complete variable domain is EAGVAQSPRYKIIEKRQSVAFWCNPISGHATLYWYQQILGQGPKLLIQFQNNGVVDDSQLPKDRFSAERLKGVDSTLKIQPAKLEDSAVYLCASSLDGTGFYNEQFFGPGTRLTVL.

In its sample, this clonotype was seen once. A read error is possible here, since a much larger clone lies one base away. The chain couples TRBV11-2 to TRBJ2-3; 9 bases align to TRBD2. This CDR3 is built from 15 residues. Per the germline V gene, CDR1 is SGHAT and CDR2 is FQNNGV. CDR3 bases: TGTACCAGCAGCTTGCGGGAGGGGGGCGCAGATACGCAGTATTTT. This gives the protein CTSSLREGGADTQYF.

Notes on this clonotype: No conserved phenylalanine or tryptophan is present at the end of the CDR3, so a read error is the likely explanation. The rearrangement links TRBV4-1 to TRBJ2-1; TRBD1 matches 11 bases. This CDR3 has 16 residues. In germline, CDR1 is MGHRA, CDR2 YSYEKL. CDR3 sequence reads: CASSQDPGQGENEQFL. The CDR3 coding sequence is TGTGCCAGCAGTCAAGATCCGGGACAGGGGGAGAATGAGCAGTTCTTA.

At least ten counts were recorded for this clonotype. This chain joins TRBV4-2 and TRBJ2-7; the match to TRBD1 covers 9 bases. The V segment lost 1 base and the J segment 0 bases; nucleotides outside the gene matches: 4. The CDR3 is made up of 16 amino acids. Germline V CDR1 and CDR2: LGHNA, YNFKEQ. For the CDR3, the DNA is TGTGCCAGCAGCCAAGGGACAGGGGCCTCCTCCTACGAGCAGTACTTC. This translates into CASSQGTGASSYEQYF.

Notes on this clonotype: Likely a read error: the CDR3 ends without its conserved phenylalanine or tryptophan. No DNA is shown, since the ends of the CDR3 on it are uncertain; the CDR3 is the one TCRdb lists. This rearrangement joins TRBV12-3 or TRBV12-4 to TRBJ2-7; TRBD2 was called by the table and not checked on the DNA. The CDR3 has 13 amino acids, counting both end residues. This CDR3 reads CACSLTSGTAQYL.

Turning to this clonotype: Given the absence of the conserved phenylalanine or tryptophan at the CDR3 end, a read error is likely. The chain joins TRBV4-3 to TRBJ2-2, with 13 bases aligning to TRBD2. V shed 5 bases and J 9 bases; nucleotides not matched to a gene: 18. The CDR3 consists of 19 residues. Germline values: CDR1 LGHNA, CDR2 YSLEER. The CDR3 DNA follows: TGCGCCAGCAGCGTACTAGCGGGAGGGCCCCGTTCGAATACCAGGGAGCTGTTTTCT. Translation gives CASSVLAGGPRSNTRELFS.

Of note for this clonotype: No conserved phenylalanine or tryptophan ends this CDR3, so it is likely a read error. The J gene is TRBJ2-5, the V gene TRBV11-2; a possible D gene is TRBD1 (6 bases). The CDR3 is made up of 13 amino acids. Looked up from germline, CDR1 is SGHAT and CDR2 is FQNNGV. The DNA for the CDR3 is TGTGCCAGTAGCTTAGAATCCAAGGGGACACAGTACTTA. As protein: CASSLESKGTQYL.

Turning to this clonotype: Because the CDR3 is missing its conserved closing phenylalanine or tryptophan, this is likely a read error. The chain joins TRBV29-1 to TRBJ1-6; D possibly corresponds to TRBD1 (6 bases). Germline-derived CDR1 and CDR2 are SQVTM and ANQGSEA. The CDR3 has 13 residues. Written as DNA, the CDR3 is TGCAGCGTTGCGGGACACCTTAATCCACCCCTCCACATT. Translation: CSVAGHLNPPLHI.

In regard to this clonotype: The junction does not match germline at one end; this may be a read error. J is TRBJ2-7 and V is TRBV7-9; 7 bases map to TRBD1. Germline loops: CDR1 SEHNR, CDR2 FQNEAQ (reference sequence). This CDR3 region has 16 residues. CDR3 region: CVSSSLSAQGFGKQYF. The CDR3 nucleotides are TGTGTCAGCAGCTCTCTGTCGGCACAGGGGTTTGGCAAGCAGTACTTC. The full variable domain, completed using reference TRBV7-9 and TRBJ2-7, is DTGVSQNPRHKITKRGQNVTFRCDPISEHNRLYWYRQTLGQGPEFLTYFQNEAQLEKSRLLSDRFSAERPKGSFSTLEIQRTEQGDSAMYLCVSSSLSAQGFGKQYFGPGTRLTVT.

As for this clonotype: This may come from a read error, since a much larger clone is one base off. The CDR3 DNA reads as TGCAGCGTTGAGGAGATTGAAACTTTCTTT. This sequence encodes CSVEEIETFF. The chain couples TRBV29-1 to TRBJ1-1; D is unclear. The germline CDR1 and CDR2 sequences are SQVTM and ANQGSEA. The CDR3 consists of 10 residues.

About this clonotype itself: Without the conserved terminal phenylalanine or tryptophan, this CDR3 likely stems from a read error. The chain links TRBV11-3 to TRBJ2-4; TRBD1 agrees at 8 bases. Germline V gene data show CDR1 as SGHNT and CDR2 as YENEEA. This CDR3 is built from 16 residues. V trimming: 5 bases; J trimming: 2 bases; junction bases outside the gene matches: 8. CDR3 coding DNA: TGTGCCAGCAGCACTCGGACAGGGCTGACCAAAAACATTCAGTACTTA. Residues: CASSTRTGLTKNIQYL.

To note about this clonotype: This CDR3 is missing its conserved last phenylalanine or tryptophan, likely due to a read error. The genes are TRBV11-2 and TRBJ2-3; no definite D call. CDR3 length equals 15 residues. Germline assignment: CDR1 SGHAT and CDR2 FQNNGV. CDR3 bases: TGTGCCAGCAGCTTCGGATTAGGACGCACACATACGCAGTATCTT. It specifies CASSFGLGRTHTQYL.

A word on this clonotype: Its ends do not fully match the called genes, so a read error is possible. The chain is built from TRBV11-1 and TRBJ2-1; possible D gene TRBD2, 6 bases. Germline assignment: CDR1 SGHAT and CDR2 FQDESV (reference sequence). This CDR3 has 14 residues. For the CDR3, the DNA is TGCGCCAGCAGCTCAGTCGGGAGCACTAATGAGCAGTTCTTC. It codes for CASSSVGSTNEQFF.

In regard to this clonotype: Here the CDR3 omits its conserved ending phenylalanine or tryptophan, so a read error is the likely source. The genes are TRBV11-2 and TRBJ2-5; 9 positions match TRBD1. Per the germline V gene, CDR1 is SGHAT and CDR2 is FQNNGV. The CDR3 is made up of 16 amino acids. Here the CDR3 reads CVSSTRTGGAKETQYL. In DNA form, the CDR3 reads TGTGTCAGCAGCACAAGAACAGGGGGCGCGAAAGAGACTCAGTACTTA.